Listed here are 23 T cell receptor beta chains from one sample, sequenced in a study of blood T cell repertoires in COVID-19. Repertoires were generated with immunoSEQ multiplex PCR, while TCRdb's copy carries only in-frame clones and drops some. The sample holds roughly 230,000 clones; about 79% are singletons and the top ten take roughly 3.5%. The specimen sequenced was PBMCs or T cells enriched from blood (not recorded which). The receptors were sampled from a woman in her sixties or seventies who had recovered from COVID-19.

This rearrangement joins TRBV19 to TRBJ2-5; 11 bases are shared with TRBD2. This CDR3 has 17 amino acids. V was clipped by 3 bases and J by 6 bases; unmatched bases: 12. CDR1 LNHDA and CDR2 SQIVND come from the germline V gene (reference sequence). This CDR3 reads CASSIGLLAGALKTQYF. The CDR3 bases are TGTGCCAGTAGTATCGGTTTACTAGCGGGAGCCTTAAAGACCCAGTACTTC.

This rearrangement joins TRBV15 to TRBJ2-3; 8 bases fit TRBD2. The CDR3 extends over 13 amino acids. Germline CDR1 reads LNHNV; CDR2 reads YYDKDF (reference sequence). Trimming took 8 bases from V and 2 from J; bases not matched to a gene: 3. The DNA for the CDR3 is TGTGCCACCTTCGGGGGGGTCACAGATACGCAGTATTTT. It yields the protein CATFGGVTDTQYF.

The genes are TRBV30 and TRBJ1-1; no clear D gene. V was pared by 2 bases and J by 1 base, with 8 bases between. This CDR3 has 13 residues. CDR1 GTSNPN and CDR2 SVGIG come from the germline V gene (reference sequence). CDR3 in DNA: TGTGCCTGGAGTCTCCAGTCGAACACTGAAGCTTTCTTT. Protein product: CAWSLQSNTEAFF. The whole variable domain, remainder taken from reference TRBV30 and TRBJ1-1, is SQTIHQWPATLVQPVGSPLSLECTVEGTSNPNLYWYRQAAGRGLQLLFYSVGIGQISSEVPQNLSASRPQDRQFILSSKKLLLSDSGFYLCAWSLQSNTEAFFGQGTRLTVV.

The V and J genes are TRBV4-3 and TRBJ2-3; D gene uncertain. There are 17 residues in the CDR3. The germline V gene encodes CDR1 LGHNA and CDR2 YSLEER. Trimming took 0 bases from V and 4 from J, leaving 17 bases between them. The CDR3, as DNA: TGCGCCAGCAGCCAAGATCATTCCGCCTACCCACCAGATACGCAGTATTTT. Its protein product is CASSQDHSAYPPDTQYF.

The rearrangement joins TRBV6-5 to TRBJ1-1; 7 nucleotides agree with TRBD1. V was clipped by 4 bases and J by 3 bases; unmatched bases: 8. CDR1 is MNHEY, CDR2 SVGAGI, per germline. CDR3 length: 15 residues. As DNA, the CDR3 is TGTGCCAGCAGTTTGCAGGGGGTAGGGGACACTGAAGCTTTCTTT. Translated: CASSLQGVGDTEAFF.

This clone was seen more than once but under ten times. The chain links TRBV11-3 to TRBJ2-2; 8 bases agree with TRBD1. The CDR3 has 15 amino acids. V was clipped by 5 bases and J by 0 bases; unmatched bases: 2. Germline CDR1 and CDR2: SGHNT and YENEEA. This CDR3 is CASSKQGANTGELFF. Written as DNA, the CDR3 is TGTGCCAGCAGCAAACAGGGGGCGAACACCGGGGAGCTGTTTTTT.

The rearrangement joins TRBV12-5 to TRBJ1-6; tentatively, D is TRBD1 (6 bases). Germline CDR1 reads LGHNT; CDR2 reads FRNRAP. The CDR3 sequence is 16 residues long. Trimming shortened V by 5 bases and J by 1 base, and 12 bases separated the two germline ends. The CDR3 loop reads CASGPFTGSYNSPLHF. CDR3 nucleotides: TGTGCTAGTGGTCCGTTTACAGGGTCCTATAATTCACCCCTCCACTTT. The full variable domain, completed using reference TRBV12-5 and TRBJ1-6, is DARVTQTPRHKVTEMGQEVTMRCQPILGHNTVFWYRQTMMQGLELLAYFRNRAPLDDSGMPKDRFSAEMPDATLATLKIQPSEPRDSAVYFCASGPFTGSYNSPLHFGNGTRLTVT.

This clone has a single count. This chain links TRBV23-1 with TRBJ2-5, with 10 bases identical to TRBD2. TRBV23-1 is known as an ORF, though its function is uncertain. CDR3 length: 13 residues. V lost 4 bases to trimming and J lost 7 bases; unmatched junction nucleotides: 3. Here the CDR3 reads CASSPGLASTQYF. CDR3 coding DNA: TGCGCCAGCAGTCCGGGACTAGCGTCGACCCAGTACTTC.

A few counts support this clone. V usage is TRBV7-2 and J usage is TRBJ1-1; D is undetermined. The length of the CDR3 is 14 residues. V was trimmed by 5 bases and J by 1 base, leaving 11 bases between them. Germline V CDR1 and CDR2: SGHTA, FQGNSA. CDR3 protein: CASSINRQNTEAFF. CDR3 sequence (DNA): TGTGCCAGCAGCATAAACCGACAGAACACTGAAGCTTTCTTT.

Note on this clone: The same CDR3 can be traced to other DNA sequences in this sample. The genes are TRBV19 and TRBJ2-5, with D hard to call. V lost 0 bases and J lost 5, with 7 bases in between. Germline V lookup: CDR1 LNHDA, CDR2 SQIVND (reference sequence). CDR3 length: 13 amino acids. The CDR3 DNA reads TGTGCCAGTAGTATAGACGGTGAGGAGACCCAGTACTTC. Its translation: CASSIDGEETQYF.

The V and J genes are TRBV3-1 (or the pseudogene TRBV3-2) and TRBJ1-2; 8 positions match TRBD1. CDR3 length: 16 amino acids. V shed 4 bases and J 7 bases; nucleotides not matched to a gene: 14. Germline V gene data show CDR1 as LGHDT and CDR2 as YNNKEL (reference sequence). The CDR3 nucleotides are TGTGCCAGCAGCCTGACAGGGGCGCGGCCTTCTGGTGGCTACACCTTC. Protein sequence: CASSLTGARPSGGYTF.

The V gene is TRBV5-1, the J gene TRBJ1-2, with TRBD1 identical over 9 bases. V trimming: 7 bases; J trimming: 6 bases; junction bases outside the gene matches: 10. Looked up from germline, CDR1 is SGHRS and CDR2 is YFSETQ. The CDR3 contains 14 residues. CDR3 loop: CASGSRGQGDGYTF. CDR3 sequence (DNA): TGCGCCAGCGGATCCAGGGGACAGGGAGATGGCTACACCTTC.

The J gene is TRBJ1-1, the V gene TRBV4-2; D gene ambiguous. CDR1 is LGHNA, CDR2 YNFKEQ, per germline. Trimming removed 1 base from V and 4 bases from J, with 16 bases in between. The CDR3 has 16 residues. CDR3 in amino acids: CASSQVIGVTTTEAFF. In DNA, the CDR3 is TGTGCCAGCAGCCAAGTTATCGGGGTAACGACCACTGAAGCTTTCTTT.

The chain has TRBV29-1 and TRBJ2-3; 12 bases fit TRBD2. Looked up from germline, CDR1 is SQVTM and CDR2 is ANQGSEA. Trimming took 2 bases from V and 4 from J; bases not matched to a gene: 4. The CDR3 consists of 15 residues. CDR3 nucleotide sequence: TGCAGCGTTGAATCGCCTAGCGGGGGGGCAGATACGCAGTATTTT. Its protein is CSVESPSGGADTQYF.

The chain links TRBV7-6 to TRBJ2-7; 8 bases are shared with TRBD1. Unmatched junction bases numbered 6, after V lost 5 bases and J lost 0 bases. The CDR3 is made up of 15 amino acids. CDR1 and CDR2 (germline): SGHVS, FNYEAQ. The CDR3 nucleotides are TGTGCCAGCAGCGGCTGGACAGGGAGCTCCTACGAGCAGTACTTC. Protein: CASSGWTGSSYEQYF. Together with reference TRBV7-6 and TRBJ2-7, the CDR3 gives the full variable domain: GAGVSQSPRYKVTKRGQDVALRCDPISGHVSLYWYRQALGQGPEFLTYFNYEAQQDKSGLPNDRFSAERPEGSISTLTIQRTEQRDSAMYRCASSGWTGSSYEQYFGPGTRLTVT.

This clone occurred once. The rearrangement links TRBV6-2 or TRBV6-3 to TRBJ1-6; TRBD1 aligns across 7 bases. The germline V gene has CDR1 MNHEY and CDR2 SVGEGT. Trimming cost V 2 bases and J 5 bases; bases outside gene matches: 3. The CDR3 is 15 residues long. The CDR3 is CASSYLTGNNSPLHF. The CDR3 DNA reads TGTGCCAGCAGTTACCTGACAGGGAATAATTCACCCCTCCACTTT.

A word on this clone: The same CDR3 also results from other DNA sequences found in this sample. The chain joins TRBV9 to TRBJ1-2, with TRBD1 identical over 9 bases. V lost 2 bases and J lost 2; bases outside the gene matches: 1. The CDR3 totals 14 residues. Germline CDR1 SGDLS, CDR2 YYNGEE. CDR3 sequence: CASSVGQGNYGYTF. The CDR3 DNA follows: TGTGCCAGCAGCGTTGGACAGGGGAACTATGGCTACACCTTC.

The J gene is TRBJ2-5, the V gene TRBV5-1; 10 positions agree with TRBD1. The CDR3 covers 14 residues. Germline V gene data show CDR1 as SGHRS and CDR2 as YFSETQ. Germline trimming cut 4 bases from V and 4 bases from J; bases unmatched to any gene: 4. CDR3 bases: TGCGCCAGCAGCGGACAGGGGGGGACAGAGACCCAGTACTTC. The encoded protein is CASSGQGGTETQYF.

The gene calls are TRBV27 and TRBJ2-1, with 11 bases fitting TRBD2. Losses at the gene ends were 6 bases for V and 6 bases for J; bases not matched to a gene: 7. CDR1 and CDR2 (germline): MNHEY, SMNVEV (reference sequence). The CDR3 extends over 15 amino acids. DNA of the CDR3: TGTGCCAGCAGCACACTAGCGGGAGAGGGCAATGAGCAGTTCTTC. Protein sequence: CASSTLAGEGNEQFF.

This clone has just a few counts. CDR3 residues: CASSSTGNSPLHF. As DNA, the CDR3 is TGTGCCAGCAGCTCGACAGGGAATTCACCCCTCCACTTT. V usage is TRBV7-3 and J usage is TRBJ1-6; 7 bases map to TRBD1. In germline, CDR1 is SGHTA, CDR2 FQGTGA. Losses at the gene ends were 4 bases for V and 7 bases for J; bases not matched to a gene: 1. The CDR3 length is 13 residues.

CDR3 in amino acids: CASSPGAQTGGTEAFF. DNA for the CDR3: TGCGCCAGCAGCCCGGGGGCCCAGACAGGGGGGACTGAAGCTTTCTTT. The chain carries TRBV5-1 and TRBJ1-1; 9 positions agree with TRBD1. The germline V gene encodes CDR1 SGHRS and CDR2 YFSETQ. The V gene end was trimmed by 4 bases and the J gene end by 5 bases; junction bases not matched to a gene: 12. The CDR3 covers 16 residues.

The chain joins TRBV10-2 to TRBJ2-2; D is perhaps TRBD2 (6 bases). This CDR3 spans 16 amino acids. V lost 2 bases and J 4 bases, leaving 14 bases between the germline ends. From germline, CDR1 is WSHSY and CDR2 SAAADI. The CDR3 region is CASSEGRDRSTGELFF. As DNA, the CDR3 is TGCGCCAGCAGTGAGGGGCGGGACCGGAGCACCGGGGAGCTGTTTTTT.

The rearrangement links TRBV11-3 to TRBJ2-1; a possible D gene is TRBD2 (6 bases). Trimming took off 2 bases at V and 1 base at J, with 9 bases between the two ends. CDR1 and CDR2 (germline): SGHNT, YENEEA. This CDR3 has 15 amino acids. The CDR3, as DNA: TGTGCCAGCAGCTTAAATCGGGGGTCCTACAATGAGCAGTTCTTC. Its translation: CASSLNRGSYNEQFF.